This TCR beta chain was recorded in a study of tissue T cells after allogeneic stem cell transplantation. Study-wide points: Blood and spleen captured only part of the tissue TCR repertoire. The patient cohort was small and clinically heterogeneous, with limited sampling depth. Anatomically similar tissues had similar TCR repertoires within each patient.

As for time point: mouse harvest day 7 after allogeneic transplant. Tail vein injection delivered 10^7 T-cell-depleted bone marrow cells and 10^6 splenic CD5+ T cells. Mice had MHC-mismatched B6 into BALB/c GVHD, sampled day 7 or 14. Assay used: immunoSEQ multiplex PCR; TCRdb lists only in-frame clones, some missing. The table lists 8,000 or so clones, 45% of them singletons, with around 2.2% in the top ten. This CDR3 has 14 residues. V was shortened by 1 base and J by 0 bases, with 3 bases between the two germline ends. Germline V CDR1 and CDR2: SGHND, FRSKSL. As for this clone: Its antigen is unidentified. Mouse germline and gene names are used. The DNA ends 1 residue before the CDR3 does, and the rest of the CDR3 is filled in from the germline J gene. The sample has other DNA sequences that encode this CDR3 too.

The source material was skin. This sequence joins TRBV15 and TRBJ2-2; D remains ambiguous. This TCR came from a female BALB/c mouse given C57BL/6 T cells with graft-versus-host disease after an allogeneic hematopoietic cell transplant. The CDR3 bases that were read are TGTGCCAGCAGTTTAGGAGCAAACACCGGGCAGCTCTAC. It specifies CASSLGANTGQLY. The CDR3, in full, reads CASSLGANTGQLYF.